This TCR beta chain was sequenced during a study of T cells in Graves' hyperthyroidism and ophthalmopathy. RNA transcripts were the template for amplifying TCR beta CDR3 regions. First-round RT-PCR targeting the TCR CDR3 was performed with the HTBI primer set. TCRdb used MiXCR to reprocess the multiplex PCR reads, holding one entry per CDR3 protein. Among hundreds of thousands of distinct CDR3 sequences, 15% to 20% were seen once, and the ten largest hold 16%. Points from the study as a whole: Blood held most thyroid clonotypes expanded above 0.001 frequency.

This clonotype has just a few counts. The antigen is unknown. Extraction of PBMCs used approximately 10 ml of fresh peripheral blood. The sample was blood. The clonotype was recovered from a woman in her forties or fifties with Graves' hyperthyroidism that later progressed to Graves' ophthalmopathy.

The CDR3 loop is CATSDRTGSTNNEQFF. The CDR3 region has the DNA TGTGCCACCAGTGACCGAACAGGGTCTACGAACAATGAGCAGTTCTTC. The chain carries TRBV24-1 and TRBJ2-1, with D possibly being TRBD1 (6 bases). V lost 4 bases to trimming and J lost 5 bases, with 17 bases between them. The V gene's germline CDR1 is KGHDR and CDR2 SFDVKD. There are 16 residues in the CDR3.